This T cell receptor beta chain is from a study of T cells in Graves' hyperthyroidism and ophthalmopathy. This clonotype showed up many times. The V gene's germline CDR1 is MNHEY and CDR2 SVGEGT. The CDR3 covers 14 residues. J was trimmed by 3 bases and V by 6 bases; bases with no gene match: 5. The investigators amplified TCR beta CDR3 regions from RNA transcripts. The primer set for the first-round RT-PCR of the TCR CDR3 was HTBI. TCRdb re-analysed the multiplex PCR reads in MiXCR, keeping a single row per CDR3 protein. This sample has 370,000 or so distinct CDR3 sequences, with around an eighth found just once.

The sequence came from a man aged 25 to 45 with Graves' hyperthyroidism that later progressed to Graves' ophthalmopathy. Sequenced: blood. V is TRBV6-2 or TRBV6-3 and J is TRBJ2-7, with TRBD1 matching 10 bases. The CDR3 DNA reads TGTGCCAGCAGCCAGACAGGGGGCAGCTACGAGCAGTACTTC. Its protein product is CASSQTGGSYEQYF.